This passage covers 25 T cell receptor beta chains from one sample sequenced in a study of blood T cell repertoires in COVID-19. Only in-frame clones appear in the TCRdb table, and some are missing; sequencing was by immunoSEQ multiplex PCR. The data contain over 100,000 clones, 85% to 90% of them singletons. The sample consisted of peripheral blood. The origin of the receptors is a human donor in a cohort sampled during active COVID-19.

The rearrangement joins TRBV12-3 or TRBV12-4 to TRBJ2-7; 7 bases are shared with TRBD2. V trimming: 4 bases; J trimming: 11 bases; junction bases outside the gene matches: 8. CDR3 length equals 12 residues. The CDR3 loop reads CASSYGDGRKYF. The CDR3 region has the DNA TGTGCCAGCAGTTACGGGGACGGGAGGAAGTACTTC.

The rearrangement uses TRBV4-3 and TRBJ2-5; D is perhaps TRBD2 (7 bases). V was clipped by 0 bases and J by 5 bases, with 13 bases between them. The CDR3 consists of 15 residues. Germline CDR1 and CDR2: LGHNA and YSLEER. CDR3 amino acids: CASSQDRGGSETQYF. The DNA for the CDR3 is TGCGCCAGCAGCCAAGATAGGGGGGGCTCGGAGACCCAGTACTTC.

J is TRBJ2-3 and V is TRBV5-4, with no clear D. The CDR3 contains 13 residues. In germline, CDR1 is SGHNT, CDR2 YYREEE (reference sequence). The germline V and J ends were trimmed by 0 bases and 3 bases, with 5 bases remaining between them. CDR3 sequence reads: CASSLGSTDTQYF. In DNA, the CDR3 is TGTGCCAGCAGCTTGGGTAGTACAGATACGCAGTATTTT. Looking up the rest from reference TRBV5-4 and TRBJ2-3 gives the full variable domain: ETGVTQSPTHLIKTRGQQVTLRCSSQSGHNTVSWYQQALGQGPQFIFQYYREEENGRGNFPPRFSGLQFPNYSSELNVNALELDDSALYLCASSLGSTDTQYFGPGTRLTVL.

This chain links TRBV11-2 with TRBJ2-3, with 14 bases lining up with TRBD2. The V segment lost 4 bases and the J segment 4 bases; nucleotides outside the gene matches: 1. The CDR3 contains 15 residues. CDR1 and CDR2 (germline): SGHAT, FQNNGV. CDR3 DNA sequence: TGTGCCAGCAGCTCGGGACTAGCGGGAGCAGATACGCAGTATTTT. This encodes CASSSGLAGADTQYF. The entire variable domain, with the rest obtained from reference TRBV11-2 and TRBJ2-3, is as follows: EAGVAQSPRYKIIEKRQSVAFWCNPISGHATLYWYQQILGQGPKLLIQFQNNGVVDDSQLPKDRFSAERLKGVDSTLKIQPAKLEDSAVYLCASSSGLAGADTQYFGPGTRLTVL.

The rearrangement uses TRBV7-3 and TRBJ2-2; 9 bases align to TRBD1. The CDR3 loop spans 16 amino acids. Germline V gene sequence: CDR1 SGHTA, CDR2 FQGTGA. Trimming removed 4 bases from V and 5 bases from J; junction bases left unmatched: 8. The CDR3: CASSYLQGARTGELFF. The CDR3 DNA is TGTGCCAGCAGCTACCTACAGGGGGCAAGGACCGGGGAGCTGTTTTTT.

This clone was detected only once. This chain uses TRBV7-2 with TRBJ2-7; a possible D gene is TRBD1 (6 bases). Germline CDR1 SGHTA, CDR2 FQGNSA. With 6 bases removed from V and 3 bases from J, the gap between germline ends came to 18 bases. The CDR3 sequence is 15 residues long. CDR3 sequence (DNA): TGTGCCAGCAGGGATTGGGCACAGGGTAGCTACGAGCAGTACTTC. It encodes CASRDWAQGSYEQYF.

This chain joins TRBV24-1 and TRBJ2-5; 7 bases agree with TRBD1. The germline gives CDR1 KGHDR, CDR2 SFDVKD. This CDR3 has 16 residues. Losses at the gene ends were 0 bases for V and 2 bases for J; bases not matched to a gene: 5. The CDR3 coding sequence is TGTGCCACCAGTGATTTGACCCCGGGACAGCAAGAGACCCAGTACTTC. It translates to CATSDLTPGQQETQYF.

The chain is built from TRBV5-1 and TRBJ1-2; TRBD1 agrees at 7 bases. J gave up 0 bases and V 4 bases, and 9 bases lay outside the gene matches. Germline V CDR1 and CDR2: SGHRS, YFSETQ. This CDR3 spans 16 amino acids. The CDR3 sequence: CASSPARGRANYGYTF. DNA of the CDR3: TGCGCCAGCAGCCCGGCAAGGGGGCGAGCTAACTATGGCTACACCTTC.

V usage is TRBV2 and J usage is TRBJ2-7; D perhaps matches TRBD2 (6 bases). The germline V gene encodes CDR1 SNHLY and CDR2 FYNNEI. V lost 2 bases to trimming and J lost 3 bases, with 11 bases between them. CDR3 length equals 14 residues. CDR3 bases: TGTGCCAGCAGTGAACGCCTGGGGGGCTACGAGCAGTACTTC. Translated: CASSERLGGYEQYF.

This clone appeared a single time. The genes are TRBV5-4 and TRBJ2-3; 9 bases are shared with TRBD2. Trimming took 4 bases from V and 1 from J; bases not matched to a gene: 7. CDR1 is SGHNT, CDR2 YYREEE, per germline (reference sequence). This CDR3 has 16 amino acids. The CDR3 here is CASSGIAGEGTDTQYF. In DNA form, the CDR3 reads TGTGCCAGCAGCGGTATAGCGGGAGAGGGCACAGATACGCAGTATTTT.

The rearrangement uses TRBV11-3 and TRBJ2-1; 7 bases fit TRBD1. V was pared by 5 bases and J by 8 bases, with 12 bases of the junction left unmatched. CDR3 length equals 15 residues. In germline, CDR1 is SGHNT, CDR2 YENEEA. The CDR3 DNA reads TGTGCCAGCAGCACACGACAGGGTGGGTTTGATGAGCAGTTCTTC. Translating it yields CASSTRQGGFDEQFF.

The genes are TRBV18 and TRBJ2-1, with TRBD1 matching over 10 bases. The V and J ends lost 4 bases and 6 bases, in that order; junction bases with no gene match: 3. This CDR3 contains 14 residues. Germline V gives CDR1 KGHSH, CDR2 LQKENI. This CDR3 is CASSLRTGGNEQFF. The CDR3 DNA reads TGTGCCAGCTCACTGAGGACAGGGGGCAATGAGCAGTTCTTC. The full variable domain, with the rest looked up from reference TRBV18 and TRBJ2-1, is NAGVMQNPRHLVRRRGQEARLRCSPMKGHSHVYWYRQLPEEGLKFMVYLQKENIIDESGMPKERFSAEFPKEGPSILRIQQVVRGDSAAYFCASSLRTGGNEQFFGPGTRLTVL.

CDR3 nucleotides: TGTGCCAGCAGCACCCCGACAGGGTATGGCTACACCTTC. Translating it yields CASSTPTGYGYTF. V usage is TRBV7-9 and J usage is TRBJ1-2; TRBD1 agrees at 7 bases. The CDR3 sequence is 13 residues long. The V segment lost 5 bases and the J segment 5 bases; nucleotides outside the gene matches: 5. Germline values: CDR1 SEHNR, CDR2 FQNEAQ (reference sequence).

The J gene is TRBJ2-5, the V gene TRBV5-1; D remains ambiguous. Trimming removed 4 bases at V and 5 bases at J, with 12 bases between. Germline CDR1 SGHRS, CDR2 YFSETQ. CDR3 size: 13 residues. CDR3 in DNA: TGCGCCAGCAGCCTCCAATTGGGCGAGACCCAGTACTTC. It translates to CASSLQLGETQYF.

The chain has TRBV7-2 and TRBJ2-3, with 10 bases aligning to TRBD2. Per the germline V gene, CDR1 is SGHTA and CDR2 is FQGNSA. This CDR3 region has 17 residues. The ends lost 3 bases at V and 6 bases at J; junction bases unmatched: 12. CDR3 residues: CASSLPRSGGAWDTQYF. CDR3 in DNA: TGTGCCAGCAGCTTGCCGCGGAGCGGGGGGGCTTGGGATACGCAGTATTTT.

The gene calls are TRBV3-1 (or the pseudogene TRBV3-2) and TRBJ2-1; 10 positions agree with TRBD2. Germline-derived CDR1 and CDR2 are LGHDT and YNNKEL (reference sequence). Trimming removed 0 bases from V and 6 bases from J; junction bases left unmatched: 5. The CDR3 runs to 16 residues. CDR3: CASSQESLAGGNEQFF. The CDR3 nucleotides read TGTGCCAGCAGCCAAGAAAGCTTAGCGGGAGGCAATGAGCAGTTCTTC.

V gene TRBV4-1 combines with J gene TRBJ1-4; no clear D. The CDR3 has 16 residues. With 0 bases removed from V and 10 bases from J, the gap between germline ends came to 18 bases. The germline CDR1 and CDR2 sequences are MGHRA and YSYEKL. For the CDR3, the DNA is TGCGCCAGCAGCCAAGAAGTAACCGGGGTAGGCCGAAAACTGTTTTTT. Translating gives CASSQEVTGVGRKLFF.

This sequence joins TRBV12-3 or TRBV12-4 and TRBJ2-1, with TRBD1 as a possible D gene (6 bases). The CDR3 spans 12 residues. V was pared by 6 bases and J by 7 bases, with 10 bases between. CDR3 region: CASRSGVNEQFF. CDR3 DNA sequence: TGTGCCAGCAGGTCAGGGGTAAATGAGCAGTTCTTC.

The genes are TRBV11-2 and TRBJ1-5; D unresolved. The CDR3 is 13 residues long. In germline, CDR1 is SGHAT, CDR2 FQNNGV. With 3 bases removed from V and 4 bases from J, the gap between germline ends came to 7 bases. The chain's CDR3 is CASSLEPNQPQHF. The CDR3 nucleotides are TGTGCCAGCAGCTTGGAGCCGAATCAGCCCCAGCATTTT. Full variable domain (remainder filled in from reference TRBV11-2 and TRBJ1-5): EAGVAQSPRYKIIEKRQSVAFWCNPISGHATLYWYQQILGQGPKLLIQFQNNGVVDDSQLPKDRFSAERLKGVDSTLKIQPAKLEDSAVYLCASSLEPNQPQHFGDGTRLSIL.

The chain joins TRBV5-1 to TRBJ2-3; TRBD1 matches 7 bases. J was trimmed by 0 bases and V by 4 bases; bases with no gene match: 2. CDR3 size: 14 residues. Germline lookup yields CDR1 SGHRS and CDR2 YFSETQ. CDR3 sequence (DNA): TGCGCCAGCAGCCAGGGACAGAGCACAGATACGCAGTATTTT. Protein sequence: CASSQGQSTDTQYF.

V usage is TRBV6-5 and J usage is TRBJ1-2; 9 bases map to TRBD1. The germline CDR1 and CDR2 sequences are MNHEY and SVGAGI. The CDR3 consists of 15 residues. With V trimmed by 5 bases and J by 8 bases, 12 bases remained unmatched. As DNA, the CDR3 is TGTGCCAGCAGTCGAAAAGCGGGACAGGGTGGCGGCTACACCTTC. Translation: CASSRKAGQGGGYTF.

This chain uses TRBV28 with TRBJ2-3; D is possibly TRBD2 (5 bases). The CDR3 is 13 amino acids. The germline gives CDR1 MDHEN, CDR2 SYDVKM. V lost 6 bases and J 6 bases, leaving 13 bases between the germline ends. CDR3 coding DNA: TGTGCCAGCAGCAAGACCGGGGTCGATACGCAGTATTTT. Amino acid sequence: CASSKTGVDTQYF.

CDR3 loop: CASSARGKGRDEQFF. CDR3 nucleotide sequence: TGTGCCAGCAGTGCACGCGGAAAAGGTCGGGATGAGCAGTTCTTC. The gene calls are TRBV28 and TRBJ2-1; D ambiguous. V lost 5 bases and J 8 bases, leaving 19 bases between the germline ends. Germline V gives CDR1 MDHEN, CDR2 SYDVKM. This CDR3 contains 15 residues.

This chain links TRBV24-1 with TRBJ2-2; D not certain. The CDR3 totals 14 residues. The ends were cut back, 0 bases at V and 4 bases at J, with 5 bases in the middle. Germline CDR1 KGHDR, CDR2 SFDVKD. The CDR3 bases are TGTGCCACCAGTGATTTGCGGAGCACCGGGGAGCTGTTTTTT. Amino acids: CATSDLRSTGELFF.

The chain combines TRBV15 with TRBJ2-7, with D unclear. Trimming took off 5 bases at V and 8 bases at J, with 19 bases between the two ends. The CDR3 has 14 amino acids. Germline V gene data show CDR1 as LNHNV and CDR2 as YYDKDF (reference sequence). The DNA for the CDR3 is TGTGCCACCAGCTTAAGCGACTCCGTGGCACAGCAGTACTTC. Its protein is CATSLSDSVAQQYF. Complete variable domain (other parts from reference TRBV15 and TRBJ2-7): DAMVIQNPRYQVTQFGKPVTLSCSQTLNHNVMYWYQQKSSQAPKLLFHYYDKDFNNEADTPDNFQSRRPNTSFCFLDIRSPGLGDTAMYLCATSLSDSVAQQYFGPGTRLTVT.